The source of this TCR beta chain is a study of blood T cells in healthy people across ages. At the level of the study: When template switching was applied, about one barcoded beta molecule was captured per two T cells. The study's findings and limits: Donor CMV infection status was unknown, possibly confounding age-related changes in expanded clonotypes.

This clonotype was recorded a few times. Its antigen remains unidentified. The CDR3 is 15 residues long. Deletions cut 5 bases from V and 2 bases from J, with 12 bases between. Germline V gene lookup returns CDR1 MDHEN and CDR2 SYDVKM. Through a sample-barcoded 5' primer and a J-beta primer mix, a second PCR was run for about 7 to 12 cycles. Each cDNA molecule was tagged by a template-switch adaptor with 12 random nucleotides. Samples each returned at least 2.5 million CDR3-containing paired-end reads. TCRdb re-analysed the 5' RACE reads in MiXCR, keeping a single row per CDR3 protein. There are roughly 700,000 distinct CDR3 sequences in the sample; around half occur only once, and roughly 31% lies in the top ten.

The chain links TRBV28 to TRBJ1-4; weak D call: TRBD1 (5 bases). Sequences were obtained from blood. This receptor was taken from a woman in her sixties in good health. CDR3 DNA sequence: TGTGCCAGCAGTCTGTGGACAAAGACTAATGAAAAACTGTTTTTT. This codes for CASSLWTKTNEKLFF.